Following are 27 T cell receptor beta chains from one sample sequenced in a study of blood T cell repertoires in COVID-19. The repertoire was sequenced with immunoSEQ multiplex PCR; TCRdb's copy has only in-frame clones and lacks some. Among about 74,000 clones, 84% were seen once, and the ten largest hold around 13%. Source material: peripheral blood. The source is a human donor in a cohort sampled during active COVID-19.

This clone was counted once. V gene TRBV21-1 combines with J gene TRBJ1-1; no check of the table's D call, TRBD1, against the DNA was made. TRBV21-1 is tagged as a pseudogene. The CDR3 is made up of 12 amino acids. This CDR3 is CASSKGTAEAFF. The CDR3 DNA reads TGTGCCAGCAGCAAAGGGACAGCTGAAGCTTTCTTT.

This clone was found a few times. The CDR3 protein is CASSQVLLAGRDTQYF. Here the CDR3 DNA reads TGTGCCAGCAGCCAAGTCTTGCTAGCGGGGAGAGATACGCAGTATTTT. The rearrangement joins TRBV3-1 (or the pseudogene TRBV3-2) to TRBJ2-3; 9 nucleotides match TRBD2. CDR1 is LGHDT and CDR2 is YNNKEL in the germline V gene (reference sequence). The CDR3 sequence is 16 residues long. The V segment lost 1 base and the J segment 5 bases; nucleotides outside the gene matches: 7.

The chain combines TRBV5-4 with TRBJ1-6; 8 bases align to TRBD1. CDR1 and CDR2 (germline): SGHNT, YYREEE (reference sequence). V shed 5 bases and J 4 bases; nucleotides not matched to a gene: 2. The CDR3 contains 14 residues. In nucleotides, the CDR3 is TGTGCCAGCAGTTGGACAGGGTATAATTCACCCCTCCACTTT. Translating gives CASSWTGYNSPLHF.

V usage is TRBV29-1 and J usage is TRBJ1-6, with 9 positions matching TRBD1. The CDR3 runs 14 residues. Germline CDR1 SQVTM, CDR2 ANQGSEA. After removal of 7 bases from V and 2 bases from J, the junction contained 3 bases not matched to a gene. CDR3 DNA sequence: TGCAGCGCGAGGACAGGGGCCTATAATTCACCCCTCCACTTT. Amino acids: CSARTGAYNSPLHF.

The table lists this clone with a count of one. The chain joins TRBV20-1 to TRBJ1-5; D unresolved. Trimming took 3 bases from V and 4 from J, leaving 10 bases between them. This CDR3 region has 13 residues. CDR1 and CDR2 from the germline V gene are DFQATT and SNEGSKA (reference sequence). Here the CDR3 reads CSASIQENQPQHF. CDR3 nucleotide sequence: TGCAGTGCTAGTATCCAGGAAAATCAGCCCCAGCATTTT.

The CDR3 sequence is CASSQTGTGEFKNTEAFF. The CDR3 region has the DNA TGTGCCAGCAGCCAGACCGGGACAGGGGAATTCAAGAACACTGAAGCTTTCTTT. The rearrangement uses TRBV4-2 and TRBJ1-1; 10 nucleotides align to TRBD1. Looked up from germline, CDR1 is LGHNA and CDR2 is YNFKEQ. The CDR3 is made up of 18 amino acids. Unmatched junction bases numbered 11, after V lost 3 bases and J lost 1 base.

The chain couples TRBV28 to TRBJ2-3; the match to TRBD2 covers 10 bases. There are 17 residues in the CDR3. Unmatched junction bases numbered 10, after V lost 4 bases and J lost 3 bases. Germline lookup yields CDR1 MDHEN and CDR2 SYDVKM. CDR3 sequence reads: CASSSIRLAGGTDTQYF. CDR3 nucleotides: TGTGCCAGCAGTTCAATTCGGTTAGCGGGGGGAACAGATACGCAGTATTTT.

This chain connects TRBV3-1 (or the pseudogene TRBV3-2) to TRBJ1-5, with 8 bases matching TRBD1. The CDR3 consists of 17 residues. Trimming took 5 bases from V and 1 from J; bases not matched to a gene: 10. Germline V CDR1 and CDR2: LGHDT, YNNKEL (reference sequence). The CDR3 is CASSSGQVQGSNQPQHF. The DNA of the CDR3 is TGTGCCAGCAGCTCGGGACAGGTTCAGGGGAGCAATCAGCCCCAGCATTTT.

The chain carries TRBV18 and TRBJ1-5, with unresolved D. The length of the CDR3 is 16 residues. The V end was cut by 5 bases, the J end by 2 bases, with 16 bases between. Germline loops: CDR1 KGHSH, CDR2 LQKENI. The CDR3 here is CASSNLGNSGNQPQHF. Written as DNA, the CDR3 is TGTGCCAGCTCAAACCTGGGCAATTCTGGCAATCAGCCCCAGCATTTT.

The chain uses TRBV2 and TRBJ1-1; D ambiguous. V lost 10 bases, J lost 6 bases, and 18 bases lay in between. The CDR3 runs to 13 residues. The V gene's germline CDR1 is SNHLY and CDR2 FYNNEI. CDR3 region: CANSEQRRAEAFF. The CDR3 DNA reads TGTGCCAACTCTGAACAGAGACGCGCTGAAGCTTTCTTT.

The chain combines TRBV3-1 (or the pseudogene TRBV3-2) with TRBJ2-7, with 10 positions matching TRBD2. This CDR3 has 14 amino acids. CDR1 is LGHDT, CDR2 YNNKEL, per germline (reference sequence). The V segment lost 2 bases and the J segment 7 bases; nucleotides outside the gene matches: 5. CDR3 sequence (DNA): TGTGCCAGCAGCCAACTAGCGGGGGTGAGGGAGCAGTACTTC. Its protein product is CASSQLAGVREQYF.

The gene calls are TRBV2 and TRBJ1-5; 9 positions match TRBD1. The germline CDR1 and CDR2 sequences are SNHLY and FYNNEI. The CDR3 totals 14 residues. V was pared by 6 bases and J by 7 bases, with 7 bases of the junction left unmatched. In nucleotides, the CDR3 is TGTGCCAGCAGAGACGGGACAGGGAGACAGCCCCAGCATTTT. It yields the protein CASRDGTGRQPQHF.

There are a few counts of this clone. The chain links TRBV24-1 to TRBJ2-1; possible D gene TRBD1, 6 bases. Trimming cost V 0 bases and J 6 bases, with 8 bases left between them. Germline V gives CDR1 KGHDR, CDR2 SFDVKD. The CDR3 runs to 14 residues. The CDR3 spells CATSDLQQGNEQFF. In nucleotides, the CDR3 is TGTGCCACCAGTGATTTGCAACAGGGCAATGAGCAGTTCTTC.

V and J are TRBV7-9 and TRBJ2-7; unclear D gene. CDR1 SEHNR and CDR2 FQNEAQ come from the germline V gene (reference sequence). Trimming cost V 8 bases and J 3 bases, with 14 bases left between them. The CDR3 is 13 amino acids. DNA for the CDR3: TGTGCCAGCGGTAACAGTCCTAACTACGAGCAGTACTTC. Protein product: CASGNSPNYEQYF.

This rearrangement joins TRBV5-4 to TRBJ2-1; D unclear. The CDR3 has 14 amino acids. V lost 5 bases to trimming and J lost 5 bases, with 14 bases between them. Germline lookup yields CDR1 SGHNT and CDR2 YYREEE (reference sequence). CDR3 amino acids: CASRSRPGDNEQFF. The DNA of the CDR3 is TGTGCCAGCAGGTCCCGCCCCGGAGACAATGAGCAGTTCTTC.

The V gene is TRBV12-3 or TRBV12-4, the J gene TRBJ1-5; 7 positions agree with TRBD1. CDR3 length: 13 residues. Unmatched junction bases numbered 5, after V lost 5 bases and J lost 7 bases. The CDR3 DNA sequence: TGTGCCAGCAGTCCCCTGACAGGGCAGCCCCAGCATTTT. Residues: CASSPLTGQPQHF.

The rearrangement joins TRBV12-3 or TRBV12-4 to TRBJ1-4; 7 nucleotides align to TRBD1. The CDR3 covers 13 residues. Unmatched junction bases numbered 5, after V lost 8 bases and J lost 5 bases. CDR3: CASHRGRNEKLFF. The CDR3, as DNA: TGTGCCAGCCACAGGGGAAGAAATGAAAAACTGTTTTTT.

This chain uses TRBV2 with TRBJ1-6; D unclear. The CDR3 is made up of 12 amino acids. V lost 7 bases and J lost 8, with 9 bases in between. Germline-derived CDR1 and CDR2 are SNHLY and FYNNEI. CDR3 residues: CASTGLDSPLHF. The CDR3 nucleotides read TGTGCCAGCACAGGTCTGGATTCACCCCTCCACTTT. Variable domain in full (rest from reference TRBV2 and TRBJ1-6): EPEVTQTPSHQVTQMGQEVILRCVPISNHLYFYWYRQILGQKVEFLVSFYNNEISEKSEIFDDQFSVERPDGSNFTLKIRSTKLEDSAMYFCASTGLDSPLHFGNGTRLTVT.

About this clone: A junction end diverges from the germline sequence, so it may reflect a read error. The chain couples TRBV2 to TRBJ1-5, with TRBD1 identical over 9 bases. The CDR3 is 14 amino acids. CDR1 and CDR2 from the germline V gene are SNHLY and FYNNEI. The CDR3 DNA reads as TGTGTCAGCAGTGAACAGGGGGCGAGGCAGCCCCAGCATTTT. This codes for CVSSEQGARQPQHF.

A single count supports this clone. V and J are TRBV6-5 and TRBJ1-1, with D maybe TRBD1 (6 bases). The CDR3 has 15 amino acids. Germline V gene sequence: CDR1 MNHEY, CDR2 SVGAGI. Between the trimmed V and J ends, which lost 6 bases and 3 bases, there was a span of 17 bases. The CDR3 bases are TGTGCCAGCAGCCCCAGCTGGGGGGGCGACACTGAAGCTTTCTTT. This codes for CASSPSWGGDTEAFF.

The chain combines TRBV9 with TRBJ2-7, with TRBD2 matching over 7 bases. With V trimmed by 4 bases and J by 0 bases, 4 bases remained unmatched. The germline gives CDR1 SGDLS, CDR2 YYNGEE. The CDR3 extends over 14 amino acids. The CDR3 nucleotides are TGTGCCAGCAGCCTCGGGGGGATCTCCTACGAGCAGTACTTC. The encoded protein is CASSLGGISYEQYF.

In its sample, this clone was seen once. V and J are TRBV6-2 or TRBV6-3 and TRBJ1-5, with D uncertain. CDR1 is MNHEY and CDR2 is SVGEGT in the germline V gene. V was pared by 0 bases and J by 2 bases, with 11 bases between. The CDR3 totals 16 residues. The CDR3 nucleotides are TGTGCCAGCAGTTACTCTTCGCTCTTAGGCAATCAGCCCCAGCATTTT. This codes for CASSYSSLLGNQPQHF.

The V call is TRBV4-1, the J call TRBJ2-3, with D possibly matching TRBD2 (5 bases). This CDR3 has 15 residues. Germline V gives CDR1 MGHRA, CDR2 YSYEKL. V was cut by 4 bases and J by 6 bases, with 17 bases left in between. The CDR3 sequence: CASSLGLLSIDTQYF. The DNA of the CDR3 is TGCGCCAGCAGCCTTGGACTCCTAAGCATCGATACGCAGTATTTT.

The chain joins TRBV5-1 to TRBJ2-2; 7 nucleotides match TRBD1. Looked up from germline, CDR1 is SGHRS and CDR2 is YFSETQ. The CDR3 has 15 amino acids. Trimming took 0 bases from V and 1 from J; bases not matched to a gene: 0. The CDR3 spells CASSLGTGNTGELFF. The CDR3 DNA is TGCGCCAGCAGCTTGGGGACAGGGAACACCGGGGAGCTGTTTTTT. Full variable domain (missing parts from reference TRBV5-1 and TRBJ2-2): KAGVTQTPRYLIKTRGQQVTLSCSPISGHRSVSWYQQTPGQGLQFLFEYFSETQRNKGNFPGRFSGRQFSNSRSEMNVSTLELGDSALYLCASSLGTGNTGELFFGEGSRLTVL.

There are a few counts of this clone. This sequence joins TRBV5-1 and TRBJ1-6; no clear D. Per the germline V gene, CDR1 is SGHRS and CDR2 is YFSETQ. The CDR3 totals 16 residues. The V end was cut by 4 bases, the J end by 10 bases, with 21 bases between. CDR3 protein: CASSPEIIARGSPLHF. The CDR3 DNA follows: TGCGCCAGCAGCCCGGAAATAATCGCAAGAGGATCACCCCTCCACTTT.

V is TRBV5-4 and J is TRBJ1-6; 9 nucleotides agree with TRBD1. CDR1 and CDR2 from the germline V gene are SGHNT and YYREEE (reference sequence). CDR3 length: 15 amino acids. The V gene end was trimmed by 5 bases and the J gene end by 6 bases; junction bases not matched to a gene: 6. The DNA for the CDR3 is TGTGCCAGCAGAGGGACAGGGAAAACTAATTCACCCCTCCACTTT. It yields the protein CASRGTGKTNSPLHF.

This clone was counted once. The chain has TRBV7-9 and TRBJ2-7, with TRBD1 matching 9 bases. V shed 4 bases, J shed 4 bases, and the junction held 8 bases outside the gene matches. The length of the CDR3 is 15 residues. CDR1 SEHNR and CDR2 FQNEAQ come from the germline V gene (reference sequence). The CDR3 DNA reads TGTGCCAGCAGCTCGAACAGGGGGCCGGGGTACGAGCAGTACTTC. Translated: CASSSNRGPGYEQYF.